These T cell receptor beta chains were read from a single sample in a study of T cells in Graves' hyperthyroidism and ophthalmopathy. One entry per CDR3 protein results from TCRdb running MiXCR on the multiplex PCR reads. The sample lists around 560,000 distinct CDR3 sequences; roughly 17% were seen once. Sequencing was done on a sample of blood. Every receptor here comes from a woman between 18 and 30 years old with Graves' hyperthyroidism. CDR3s include the opening cysteine and the closing phenylalanine or tryptophan. Fields, in order: V gene, J gene, D gene, clone size, CDR3 protein, CDR3 DNA. A D gene is named only where the DNA matches it firmly. The size entry is marked missing in some rows and otherwise reads once, few, many or a size class.

>TRBV11-2|TRBJ2-3|TRBD2|many
CASSLEAGEGRDTQYF
TGTGCCAGCAGCTTAGAAGCGGGGGAGGGTAGAGATACGCAGTATTTT
>TRBV29-1|TRBJ2-7|NA|NA
CSVLTQGRSYEQYF
TGCAGCGTCTTGACCCAGGGCCGCTCCTACGAGCAGTACTTC
>TRBV10-3|TRBJ2-3|TRBD2|few
CAISDRTSGGDTQYF
TGTGCCATCAGTGACCGGACTAGCGGGGGGGATACGCAGTATTTT
>TRBV6-5|TRBJ1-4|NA|NA
CASSSTIFRGKLFF
TGTGCCAGCAGTTCGACCATATTCAGGGGAAAACTGTTTTTT
>TRBV25-1|TRBJ1-5|NA|NA
CASSESVSYSNQPQHF
TGTGCCAGCAGTGAATCAGTATCCTATAGCAATCAGCCCCAGCATTTT
>TRBV2|TRBJ2-7|NA|many
CASNLQGTSYEQYF
TGTGCCAGCAACCTACAGGGCACCTCCTACGAGCAGTACTTC
>TRBV6-1|TRBJ2-2|NA|NA
CASDVGEDTGELFF
TGTGCCAGCGATGTCGGGGAAGACACCGGGGAGCTGTTTTTT
>TRBV24-1|TRBJ2-2|NA|once
CATSDRAGQVAGELFF
TGTGCCACCAGTGACCGAGCGGGACAGGTCGCCGGGGAGCTGTTTTTT
>TRBV6-2/TRBV6-3|TRBJ2-7|NA|NA
CASSYPHAPQDSSYEQYF
TGTGCCAGCAGTTACCCCCACGCCCCACAAGATAGCTCCTACGAGCAGTACTTC
>TRBV20-1|TRBJ2-1|TRBD2|many
CSASPPGLAGVNNEQFF
TGCAGTGCTAGCCCTCCGGGACTAGCGGGGGTGAACAATGAGCAGTTCTTC
>TRBV20-1|TRBJ2-7|TRBD2|many
CSARDIGGRTYEQYF
TGCAGTGCTAGAGATATAGGCGGGAGGACCTACGAGCAGTACTTC
>TRBV4-1|TRBJ2-2|NA|NA
CASSRGPDTGELFF
TGCGCCAGCAGCCGAGGGCCGGACACCGGGGAGCTGTTTTTT
>TRBV19|TRBJ2-1|TRBD2|few
CASSWLAGDSYNEQFF
TGTGCCAGTAGTTGGCTAGCGGGGGACTCCTACAATGAGCAGTTCTTC
>TRBV4-1|TRBJ2-3|NA|many
CASSLQGGTDTQYF
TGTGCCAGCAGCTTACAAGGAGGCACAGATACGCAGTATTTT
>TRBV5-5|TRBJ1-5|NA|NA
CASSLGPLRLAQHF
TGTGCCAGCAGCCTAGGACCGCTCCGATTAGCCCAGCATTTT
>TRBV28|TRBJ2-7|NA|many
CASSLTALYEQYF
TGTGCCAGCAGTTTGACAGCTCTCTACGAGCAGTACTTC
>TRBV19|TRBJ1-5|NA|once
CASSVVGSQPQHF
TGTGCCAGTAGCGTCGTCGGCAGTCAGCCCCAGCATTTT
>TRBV7-3|TRBJ2-3|NA|few
CASSLKGGSADTQYF
TGTGCCAGCAGCTTAAAAGGGGGGTCGGCAGATACGCAGTATTTT
>TRBV28|TRBJ2-7|NA|many
CASTLGMGSPYEQYF
TGTGCCAGCACTCTAGGAATGGGCTCTCCCTACGAGCAGTACTTC
>TRBV4-1|TRBJ2-7|NA|few
CASSHGAGRRGEQYF
TGCGCCAGCAGCCACGGAGCGGGTAGGAGGGGAGAGCAGTACTTC
>TRBV20-1|TRBJ2-4|NA|NA
CSARDSWNIQYF
TGCAGTGCTAGAGATAGCTGGAACATTCAGTACTTC
>TRBV2|TRBJ2-7|TRBD1|many
CASSRQGAYEQYF
TGTGCCAGCAGTCGACAGGGGGCCTACGAGCAGTACTTC
>TRBV12-3/TRBV12-4|TRBJ2-2|TRBD1|many
CASSIGQDTGELFF
TGTGCCAGCAGTATTGGACAGGACACCGGGGAGCTGTTTTTT
>TRBV28|TRBJ1-2|NA|NA
CASSPPPPGHINYGYTF
TGTGCCAGCAGTCCGCCTCCACCGGGACACATTAACTATGGCTACACCTTC
>TRBV5-6|TRBJ1-1|NA|few
CASSLPQGNAEAFF
TGTGCCAGCAGCTTGCCGCAGGGAAACGCTGAAGCTTTCTTT
>TRBV10-3|TRBJ2-1|NA|NA
CAISDLGDEQFF
TGTGCCATCAGTGATCTAGGGGATGAGCAGTTCTTC
>TRBV18|TRBJ2-7|NA|NA
CASSSGGRIYEQYF
TGTGCCAGCTCGTCGGGGGGCCGAATTTACGAGCAGTACTTC
>TRBV12-3/TRBV12-4|TRBJ1-5|TRBD1|NA
CASSLSRGRNQPQHF
TGTGCCAGCAGTCTCTCCAGGGGGCGCAATCAGCCCCAGCATTTT
>TRBV7-9|TRBJ2-6|NA|NA
CASIQGTGANVLTF
TGTGCCAGCATCCAGGGGACCGGGGCCAACGTCCTGACTTTC
>TRBV3-1|TRBJ2-5|NA|many
CASSQQGWETQYF
TGTGCCAGCAGCCAACAGGGTTGGGAGACCCAGTACTTC
>TRBV7-3|TRBJ2-3|TRBD2|few
CASSQTGTSGAPQYF
TGTGCCAGCAGCCAAACCGGGACTAGCGGGGCACCGCAGTATTTT
>TRBV12-3/TRBV12-4|TRBJ2-1|TRBD2|NA
CASSPTSGGAYEQFF
TGTGCCAGCAGTCCGACTAGCGGGGGGGCCTATGAGCAGTTCTTC